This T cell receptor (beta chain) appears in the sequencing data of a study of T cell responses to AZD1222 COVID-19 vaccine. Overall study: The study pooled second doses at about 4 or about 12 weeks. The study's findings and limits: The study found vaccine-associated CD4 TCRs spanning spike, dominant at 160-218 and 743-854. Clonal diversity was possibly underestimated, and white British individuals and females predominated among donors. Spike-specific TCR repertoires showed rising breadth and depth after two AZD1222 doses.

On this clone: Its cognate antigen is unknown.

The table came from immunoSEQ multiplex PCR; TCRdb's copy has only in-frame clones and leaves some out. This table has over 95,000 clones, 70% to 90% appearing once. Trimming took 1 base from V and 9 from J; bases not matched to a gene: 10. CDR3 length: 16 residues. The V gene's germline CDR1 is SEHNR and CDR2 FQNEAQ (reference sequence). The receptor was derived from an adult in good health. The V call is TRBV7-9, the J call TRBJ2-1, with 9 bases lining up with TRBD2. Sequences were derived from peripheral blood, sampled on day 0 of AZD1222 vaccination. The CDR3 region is CASSLVGGGAGTEQFF. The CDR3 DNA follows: TGTGCCAGCAGCTTAGTAGGCGGGGGGGCAGGGACTGAGCAGTTCTTC.